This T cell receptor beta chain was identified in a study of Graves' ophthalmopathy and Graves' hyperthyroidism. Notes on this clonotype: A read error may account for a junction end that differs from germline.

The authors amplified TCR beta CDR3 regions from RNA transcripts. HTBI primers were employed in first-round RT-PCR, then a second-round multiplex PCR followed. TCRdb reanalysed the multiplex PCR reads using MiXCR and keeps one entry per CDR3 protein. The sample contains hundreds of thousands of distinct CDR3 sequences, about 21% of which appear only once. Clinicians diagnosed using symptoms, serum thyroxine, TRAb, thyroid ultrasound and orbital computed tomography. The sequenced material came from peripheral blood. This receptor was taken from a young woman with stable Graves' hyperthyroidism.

The CDR3: CASSQDVRYTIYF. CDR3 nucleotides: TGCGCCAGCAGCCAAGATGTGCGGTACACTATATATTTT. The chain couples TRBV4-1 to TRBJ1-3; D is ambiguous. This CDR3 comprises 13 residues. From germline, CDR1 is MGHRA and CDR2 YSYEKL.